This entry is about one T cell receptor (beta chain). Its antigen is undetermined. This sample is part of a study of T cell responses to AZD1222 COVID-19 vaccine. Study results and limitations: Repertoires in all cases were sampled only once the peak T cell response had passed.

TCRdb's copy holds only in-frame clones and misses some; the assay was immunoSEQ multiplex PCR. The table records approximately 140,000 clones, under 95% of them present only once. Sequenced here: peripheral blood, sampled 28 days after the second dose of the MenACWY control vaccine. This sequence originates from an adult who received the MenACWY meningococcal vaccine as a control.

Written as DNA, the CDR3 is TGTGCTAGTGGTTTGGGTTTAAACCAAGAGACCCAGTACTTC. Amino acid sequence: CASGLGLNQETQYF. This rearrangement joins TRBV12-5 to TRBJ2-5; D gene uncertain. The CDR3 consists of 14 residues. Germline-derived CDR1 and CDR2 are LGHNT and FRNRAP. Deletions cut 1 base from V and 0 bases from J, with 6 bases between.